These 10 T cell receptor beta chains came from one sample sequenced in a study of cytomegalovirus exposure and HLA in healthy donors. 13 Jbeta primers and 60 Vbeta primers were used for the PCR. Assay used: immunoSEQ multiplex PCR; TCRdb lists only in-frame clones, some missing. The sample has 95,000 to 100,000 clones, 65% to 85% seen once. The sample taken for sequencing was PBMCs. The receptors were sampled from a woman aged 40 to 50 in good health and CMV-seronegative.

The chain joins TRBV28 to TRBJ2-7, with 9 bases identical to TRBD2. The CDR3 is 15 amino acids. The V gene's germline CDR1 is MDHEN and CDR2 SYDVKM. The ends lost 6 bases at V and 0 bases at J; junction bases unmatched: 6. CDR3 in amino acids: CASSSSGMGSYEQYF. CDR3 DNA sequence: TGTGCCAGCAGCTCTAGCGGGATGGGCTCCTACGAGCAGTACTTC. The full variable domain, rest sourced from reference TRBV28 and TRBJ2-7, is DVKVTQSSRYLVKRTGEKVFLECVQDMDHENMFWYRQDPGLGLRLIYFSYDVKMKEKGDIPEGYSVSREKKERFSLILESASTNQTSMYLCASSSSGMGSYEQYFGPGTRLTVT.

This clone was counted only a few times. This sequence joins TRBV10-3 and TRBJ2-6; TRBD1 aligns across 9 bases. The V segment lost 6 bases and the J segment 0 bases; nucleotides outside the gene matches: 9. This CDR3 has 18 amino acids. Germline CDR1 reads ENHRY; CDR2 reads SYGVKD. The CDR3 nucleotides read TGTGCCATCAGCCCCGGGACAGGGACACTCTCTGGGGCCAACGTCCTGACTTTC. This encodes CAISPGTGTLSGANVLTF.

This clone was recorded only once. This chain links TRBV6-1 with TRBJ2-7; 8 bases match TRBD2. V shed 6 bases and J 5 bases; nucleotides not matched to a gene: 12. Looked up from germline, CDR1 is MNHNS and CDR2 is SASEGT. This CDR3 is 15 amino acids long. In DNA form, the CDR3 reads TGTGCCAGCAGGACCCCGGGACTAGACGACAACGAGCAGTACTTC. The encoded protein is CASRTPGLDDNEQYF.

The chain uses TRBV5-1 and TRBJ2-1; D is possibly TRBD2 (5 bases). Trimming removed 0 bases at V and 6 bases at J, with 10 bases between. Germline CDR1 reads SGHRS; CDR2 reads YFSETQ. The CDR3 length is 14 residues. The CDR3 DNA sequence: TGCGCCAGCAGCTTGGGTACGGGAACCAATGAGCAGTTCTTC. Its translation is CASSLGTGTNEQFF.

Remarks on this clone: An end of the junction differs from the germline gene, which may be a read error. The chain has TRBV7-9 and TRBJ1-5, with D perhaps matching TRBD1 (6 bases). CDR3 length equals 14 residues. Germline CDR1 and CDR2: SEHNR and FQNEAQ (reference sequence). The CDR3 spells CSSSLGHSNQPQHF. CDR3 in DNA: TGTTCCAGCAGCCTGGGACACAGCAATCAGCCCCAGCATTTT.

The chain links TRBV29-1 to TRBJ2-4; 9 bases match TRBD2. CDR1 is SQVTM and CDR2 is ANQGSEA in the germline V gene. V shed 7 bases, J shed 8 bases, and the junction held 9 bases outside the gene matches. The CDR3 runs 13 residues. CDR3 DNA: TGCAGCGCCCTTCGGACTAGCGACGACATTCAGTACTTC. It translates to CSALRTSDDIQYF.

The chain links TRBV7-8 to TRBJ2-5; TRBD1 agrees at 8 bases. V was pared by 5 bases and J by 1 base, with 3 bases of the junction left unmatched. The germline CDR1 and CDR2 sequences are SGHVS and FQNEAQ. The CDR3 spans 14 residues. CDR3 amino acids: CASSDDRGQETQYF. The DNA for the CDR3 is TGTGCCAGCAGCGATGACAGGGGCCAAGAGACCCAGTACTTC.

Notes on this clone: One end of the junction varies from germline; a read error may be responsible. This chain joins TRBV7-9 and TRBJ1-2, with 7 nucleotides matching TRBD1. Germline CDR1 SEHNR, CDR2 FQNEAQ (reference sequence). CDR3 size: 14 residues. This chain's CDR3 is CSSSQTDREDGYTF. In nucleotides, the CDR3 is TGTTCCAGCAGCCAAACCGACAGGGAGGATGGCTACACCTTC.

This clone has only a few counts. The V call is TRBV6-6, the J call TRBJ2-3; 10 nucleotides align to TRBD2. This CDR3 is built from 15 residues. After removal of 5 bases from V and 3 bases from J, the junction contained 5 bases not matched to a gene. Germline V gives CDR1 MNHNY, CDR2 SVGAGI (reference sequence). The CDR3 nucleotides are TGTGCCAGCAGTAACGGACTAGCGGTGACAGATACGCAGTATTTT. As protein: CASSNGLAVTDTQYF.

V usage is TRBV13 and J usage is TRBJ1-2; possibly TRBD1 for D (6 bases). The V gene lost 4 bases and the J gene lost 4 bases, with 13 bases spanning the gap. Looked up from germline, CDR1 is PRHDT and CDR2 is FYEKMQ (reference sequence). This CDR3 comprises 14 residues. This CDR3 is CASSYQGRPYGYTF. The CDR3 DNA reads TGTGCCAGCAGCTACCAGGGGAGACCCTATGGCTACACCTTC.